These T cell receptor beta chains were read from a single sample in a study of cytomegalovirus exposure and HLA in healthy donors. Here immunoSEQ multiplex PCR was the method, and the copy in TCRdb shows in-frame clones only, minus some. The repertoire holds around 85,000 clones, about four fifths seen once, with 32% in the top ten. Input material: PBMCs. These receptors came from a man aged 45-65 years in good health and CMV-seropositive. The CDR3 runs from the conserved cysteine through the conserved F or W. D genes are given only for firm matches. Size is omitted from some rows. Given values are once, few, many or a class for expanded clones.

TRBJ2-3,.,.,TRBV29-1,CSVRRGSTDTQYF,TGCAGCGTTCGAAGGGGGAGCACAGATACGCAGTATTTT
TRBJ2-1,TRBD2,.,TRBV6-4,CASSIESAGGNEQFF,TGTGCCAGCAGTATAGAATCGGCGGGAGGCAATGAGCAGTTCTTC
TRBJ2-7,TRBD2,.,TRBV5-5,CASSFGGRPGDEQYF,TGTGCCAGCAGCTTCGGCGGGAGGCCTGGGGACGAGCAGTACTTC
TRBJ2-3,.,many,TRBV6-5,CASRPTGSTDTQYF,TGTGCCAGCAGGCCGACAGGTAGCACAGATACGCAGTATTTT
TRBJ2-1,.,once,TRBV18,CASSPDLAYNEQFF,TGTGCCAGCTCACCAGACCTAGCGTACAATGAGCAGTTCTTC
TRBJ1-2,.,once,TRBV5-1,CASRDGSGNYGYTF,TGCGCCAGCAGGGACGGGAGCGGGAACTATGGCTACACCTTC
TRBJ1-2,.,.,TRBV9,CASSFAGTYGYTF,TGTGCCAGCAGCTTCGCAGGCACCTATGGCTACACCTTC
TRBJ2-5,TRBD2,.,TRBV7-8,CASSLVGLAGVGETQYF,TGTGCCAGCAGCTTAGTGGGACTAGCGGGAGTGGGAGAGACCCAGTACTTC
TRBJ1-5,TRBD1,.,TRBV4-1,CASSQDLTGALPQHF,TGCGCCAGCAGCCAAGATTTAACAGGGGCTTTGCCCCAGCATTTT
TRBJ2-1,.,.,TRBV11-3,CASSQGNEQFF,TGTGCCAGCAGCCAGGGGAATGAGCAGTTCTTC
TRBJ2-6,.,few,TRBV7-7,CASSLDRGFGANGLTF,TGTGCTAGCAGCTTAGATCGGGGGTTTGGGGCCAACGGCCTGACTTTC
TRBJ2-3,.,.,TRBV5-1,CASSSTGFPMNRDTQYF,TGCGCCAGCAGCTCTACAGGGTTCCCAATGAACAGGGATACGCAGTATTTT
TRBJ2-7,TRBD2,.,TRBV4-3,CASSQRLADWSYEQYF,TGCGCCAGCAGCCAACGACTAGCTGACTGGTCCTACGAGCAGTACTTC
TRBJ2-5,TRBD2,.,TRBV19,CASSQTSRETQYF,TGTGCCAGTAGTCAGACTAGCCGGGAGACCCAGTACTTC
TRBJ1-3,.,.,TRBV7-6,CASSLNVDSSGNTIYF,TGTGCCAGCAGCTTAAATGTGGACAGCTCTGGAAACACCATATATTTT
TRBJ2-7,TRBD1,.,TRBV6-6,CASSSRDRPHEQYF,TGTGCCAGCAGCTCCCGGGACAGGCCCCACGAGCAGTACTTC
TRBJ2-4,TRBD2,.,TRBV4-1,CASSLRVAGGPFLAKNSQYF,TGCGCCAGCAGCTTAAGGGTAGCGGGAGGTCCATTCCTAGCCAAAAACAGTCAGTACTTC
TRBJ1-4,TRBD1,.,TRBV5-6,CASSPGDDRGDEKLFF,TGTGCCAGCAGCCCGGGGGACGACAGGGGGGATGAAAAACTGTTTTTT
TRBJ2-7,.,few,TRBV5-1,CASSSAYEQYF,TGCGCCAGCAGCTCAGCCTACGAGCAGTACTTC
TRBJ2-7,.,.,TRBV7-9,CSSSVKRLSLQSYEQYF,TGTTCCAGCAGCGTCAAAAGACTATCCTTACAGAGCTACGAGCAGTACTTC
TRBJ2-3,TRBD2,once,TRBV11-2,CASSSHLERDVTDTQYF,TGTGCCAGCAGCTCCCACCTGGAGCGGGATGTGACAGATACGCAGTATTTT
TRBJ2-7,.,.,TRBV18,CASSPALKDEQYF,TGTGCCAGCTCCCCCGCCCTAAAAGACGAGCAGTACTTC
TRBJ2-7,.,.,TRBV11-2,CASSLRGSGLTYEQYF,TGTGCCAGCAGCTTAAGGGGTAGCGGACTAACCTACGAGCAGTACTTC
TRBJ1-6,TRBD1,.,TRBV2,CASSEAGGQSPLHF,TGTGCCAGCAGTGAGGCAGGGGGGCAGTCACCCCTCCACTTT
TRBJ2-7,TRBD1,.,TRBV9,CASSAGTGGPIYEQYF,TGTGCCAGCAGCGCCGGGACAGGGGGCCCAATCTACGAGCAGTACTTC
TRBJ1-5,TRBD1,.,TRBV5-5,CASSYGDRAVNQPQHF,TGTGCCAGCAGCTACGGGGACAGGGCGGTAAATCAGCCCCAGCATTTT
TRBJ2-7,.,.,TRBV6-5,CASSQMGIQYF,TGTGCCAGCAGCCAGATGGGCATCCAGTACTTC
TRBJ2-7,TRBD2,.,TRBV7-2,CASSPSGTALEQYF,TGTGCCAGCAGCCCCAGCGGGACGGCCCTCGAGCAGTACTTC
TRBJ1-3,TRBD1,.,TRBV19,CASSIVGQGNTIYF,TGTGCCAGTAGTATCGTGGGACAGGGAAACACCATATATTTT
TRBJ2-6,.,once,TRBV13,CASSPPAAGANGLTF,TGTGCCAGCAGCCCCCCGGCGGCTGGGGCCAACGGCCTGACTTTC
TRBJ2-1,TRBD1,once,TRBV30,CALSLAGGYNEQFF,TGTGCTCTCTCATTGGCAGGGGGCTACAATGAGCAGTTCTTC
TRBJ2-7,TRBD2,.,TRBV18,CASSGETSGNTYEQYF,TGTGCCAGCTCAGGAGAGACTAGCGGGAACACCTACGAGCAGTACTTC
TRBJ2-7,TRBD2,.,TRBV5-4,CASSLRTSRNEQYF,TGTGCCAGCAGCTTGAGGACTAGCCGTAACGAGCAGTACTTC
TRBJ2-1,TRBD1,.,TRBV5-6,CASSLTTGGDLNEQFF,TGTGCCAGCAGTCTTACTACAGGGGGCGATTTGAATGAGCAGTTCTTC
TRBJ2-7,.,.,TRBV20-1,CSAAQGSEQYF,TGCAGTGCTGCCCAGGGGAGCGAGCAGTACTTC
TRBJ2-1,.,once,TRBV6-4,CASSDFAASSLNEQFF,TGTGCCAGCAGTGACTTTGCGGCTAGTAGTTTGAATGAGCAGTTCTTC
TRBJ2-1,TRBD2,once,TRBV7-8,CASSPIAGGVYNEQFF,TGTGCCAGCAGCCCAATAGCGGGAGGGGTGTACAATGAGCAGTTCTTC
TRBJ2-5,.,.,TRBV7-2,CASSPAREETQYF,TGTGCCAGCAGCCCAGCCAGGGAAGAGACCCAGTACTTC
TRBJ2-5,.,.,TRBV6-6,CASSWGGGGETQYF,TGTGCCAGCAGTTGGGGCGGTGGTGGGGAGACCCAGTACTTC
TRBJ1-1,TRBD1,few,TRBV11-2,CASSSRDRVAEAFF,TGTGCCAGCAGCTCCCGGGACAGGGTAGCTGAAGCTTTCTTT
TRBJ2-7,.,.,TRBV6-9,CASKGVYEQYF,TGTGCCAGCAAGGGGGTTTACGAGCAGTACTTC
TRBJ2-4,.,.,TRBV5-1,CASSLDWTGSELAKNSQYF,TGCGCCAGCAGCCTCGATTGGACAGGATCCGAACTAGCCAAAAACAGTCAGTACTTC
TRBJ1-1,.,.,TRBV5-1,CASSFDRDTEAFF,TGCGCCAGCAGCTTTGACCGGGACACTGAAGCTTTCTTT
TRBJ1-1,TRBD1,few,TRBV6-6,CASSYGTENTEAFF,TGTGCCAGCAGTTACGGGACAGAGAACACTGAAGCTTTCTTT
TRBJ2-7,.,.,TRBV19,CASSTRQGGHEQYF,TGTGCCAGTAGTACCAGGCAGGGAGGACACGAGCAGTACTTC
TRBJ2-5,TRBD1,once,TRBV5-1,CASRRVPTGGRETQYF,TGCGCCAGCAGGCGCGTGCCCACAGGGGGCAGAGAGACCCAGTACTTC
TRBJ1-1,.,.,TRBV7-9,CAGRVGDLNTEAFF,TGTGCCGGAAGGGTAGGGGATTTGAACACTGAAGCTTTCTTT
TRBJ2-7,.,.,TRBV25-1,CASSASGDRREQYF,TGTGCCAGCAGTGCGTCAGGGGACCGTCGTGAGCAGTACTTC
TRBJ1-1,.,.,TRBV7-9,CASGTADTEAFF,TGTGCCAGCGGTACCGCGGACACTGAAGCTTTCTTT
TRBJ1-3,.,.,TRBV10-1,CASSNGTNPNIVRNTIYF,TGCGCCAGCAGTAACGGGACAAACCCAAATATTGTCAGAAACACCATATATTTT
TRBJ2-1,TRBD2,.,TRBV2,CASSLAGGYNEQFF,TGTGCCAGCAGTCTAGCGGGAGGATACAATGAGCAGTTCTTC
TRBJ2-7,.,few,TRBV9,CASSVGQGGNEQYF,TGTGCCAGCAGCGTAGGCCAGGGAGGCAACGAGCAGTACTTC
TRBJ2-7,TRBD2,.,TRBV6-5,CASSYTRTSGSYEQYF,TGTGCCAGCAGTTACACCCGGACTAGCGGGAGCTACGAGCAGTACTTC
TRBJ2-7,.,.,TRBV5-1,CASSLASDYEQYF,TGCGCCAGCAGCTTAGCTAGCGACTACGAGCAGTACTTC
TRBJ2-6,.,.,TRBV5-3,CARTLWGRTGANGLTF,TGTGCCAGAACCCTTTGGGGGAGGACCGGGGCCAACGGCCTGACTTTC